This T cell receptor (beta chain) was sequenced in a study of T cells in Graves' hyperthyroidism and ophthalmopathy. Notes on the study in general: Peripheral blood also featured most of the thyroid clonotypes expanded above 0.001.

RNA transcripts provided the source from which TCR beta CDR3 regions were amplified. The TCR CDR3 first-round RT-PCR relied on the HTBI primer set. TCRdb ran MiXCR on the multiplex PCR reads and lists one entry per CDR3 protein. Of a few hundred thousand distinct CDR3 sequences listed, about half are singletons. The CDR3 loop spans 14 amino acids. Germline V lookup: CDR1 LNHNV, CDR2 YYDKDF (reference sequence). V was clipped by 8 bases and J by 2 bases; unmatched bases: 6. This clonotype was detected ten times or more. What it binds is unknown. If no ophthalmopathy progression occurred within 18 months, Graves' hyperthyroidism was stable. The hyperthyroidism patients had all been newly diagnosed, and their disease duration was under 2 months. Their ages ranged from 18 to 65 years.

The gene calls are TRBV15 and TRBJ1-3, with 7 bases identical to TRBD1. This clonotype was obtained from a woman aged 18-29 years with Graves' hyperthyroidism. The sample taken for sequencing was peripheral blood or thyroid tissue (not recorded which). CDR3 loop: CATGGQNTGNTIYF. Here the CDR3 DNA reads TGTGCCACCGGGGGACAGAATACTGGAAACACCATATATTTT.